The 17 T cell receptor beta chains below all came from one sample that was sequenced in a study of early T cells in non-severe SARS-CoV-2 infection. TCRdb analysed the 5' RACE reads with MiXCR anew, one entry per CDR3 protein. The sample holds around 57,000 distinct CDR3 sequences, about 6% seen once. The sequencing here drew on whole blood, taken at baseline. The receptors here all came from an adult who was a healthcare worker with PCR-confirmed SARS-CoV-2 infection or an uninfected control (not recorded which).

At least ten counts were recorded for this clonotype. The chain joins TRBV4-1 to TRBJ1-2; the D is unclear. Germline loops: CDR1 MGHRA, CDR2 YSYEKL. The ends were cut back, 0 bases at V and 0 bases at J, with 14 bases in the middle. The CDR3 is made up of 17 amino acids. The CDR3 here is CASSQDNKVGTNYGYTF. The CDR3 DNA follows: TGCGCCAGCAGCCAAGATAACAAGGTAGGGACTAACTATGGCTACACCTTC.

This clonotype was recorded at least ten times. CDR3 region: CASRESDRGSNYGYTF. As DNA, the CDR3 is TGTGCCAGCAGGGAATCAGACAGGGGGAGCAACTATGGCTACACCTTC. The chain employs TRBV6-1 and TRBJ1-2; the match to TRBD1 covers 9 bases. The CDR3 is 16 residues long. The V and J ends lost 6 bases and 2 bases, in that order; junction bases with no gene match: 10. CDR1 MNHNS and CDR2 SASEGT come from the germline V gene.

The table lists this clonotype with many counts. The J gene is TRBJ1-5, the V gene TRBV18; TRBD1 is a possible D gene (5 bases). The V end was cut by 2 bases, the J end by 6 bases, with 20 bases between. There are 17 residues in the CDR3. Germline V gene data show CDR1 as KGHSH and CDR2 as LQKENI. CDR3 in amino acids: CASSPVANIGEPQPQHF. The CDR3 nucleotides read TGTGCCAGCTCACCAGTCGCTAATATAGGGGAGCCTCAGCCCCAGCATTTT.

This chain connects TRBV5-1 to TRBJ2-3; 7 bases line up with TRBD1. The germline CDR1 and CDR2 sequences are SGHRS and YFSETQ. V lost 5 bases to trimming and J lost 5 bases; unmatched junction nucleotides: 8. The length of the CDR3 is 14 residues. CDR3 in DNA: TGCGCCAGCAGGCCAACAGGGGCGGGAGATACGCAGTATTTT. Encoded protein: CASRPTGAGDTQYF.

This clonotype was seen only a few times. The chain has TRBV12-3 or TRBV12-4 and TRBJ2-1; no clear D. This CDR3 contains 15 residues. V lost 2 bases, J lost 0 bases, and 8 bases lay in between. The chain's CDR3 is CASSLNANSYNEQFF. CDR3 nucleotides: TGTGCCAGCAGTTTAAACGCGAACTCCTACAATGAGCAGTTCTTC.

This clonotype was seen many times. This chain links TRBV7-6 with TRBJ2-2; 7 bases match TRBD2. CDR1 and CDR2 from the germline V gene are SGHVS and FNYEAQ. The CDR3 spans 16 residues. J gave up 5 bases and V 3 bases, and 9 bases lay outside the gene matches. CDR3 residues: CASSFGGGGPTGELFF. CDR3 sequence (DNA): TGTGCCAGCAGCTTCGGCGGGGGAGGGCCTACCGGGGAGCTGTTTTTT.

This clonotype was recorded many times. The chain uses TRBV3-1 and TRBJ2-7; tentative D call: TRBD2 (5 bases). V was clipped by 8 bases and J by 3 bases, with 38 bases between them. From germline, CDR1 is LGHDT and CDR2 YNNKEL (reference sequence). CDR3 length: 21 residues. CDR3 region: CASSKATNPILRRTRIYEQYF. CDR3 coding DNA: TGTGCCAGCTCCAAAGCTACAAACCCCATTCTGAGGAGAACTAGGATCTACGAGCAGTACTTC.

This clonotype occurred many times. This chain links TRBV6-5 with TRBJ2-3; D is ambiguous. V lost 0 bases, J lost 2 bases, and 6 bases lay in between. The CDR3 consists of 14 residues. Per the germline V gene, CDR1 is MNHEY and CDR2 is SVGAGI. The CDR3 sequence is CASSYSRPTDTQYF. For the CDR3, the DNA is TGTGCCAGCAGTTACTCGCGCCCCACAGATACGCAGTATTTT.

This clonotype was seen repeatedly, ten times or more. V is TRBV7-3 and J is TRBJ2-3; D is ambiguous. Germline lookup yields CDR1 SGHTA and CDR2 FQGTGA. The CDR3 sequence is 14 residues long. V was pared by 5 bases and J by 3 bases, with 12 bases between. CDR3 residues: CASSPSTRTDTQYF. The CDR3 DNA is TGTGCCAGCAGCCCCTCCACCAGAACAGATACGCAGTATTTT.

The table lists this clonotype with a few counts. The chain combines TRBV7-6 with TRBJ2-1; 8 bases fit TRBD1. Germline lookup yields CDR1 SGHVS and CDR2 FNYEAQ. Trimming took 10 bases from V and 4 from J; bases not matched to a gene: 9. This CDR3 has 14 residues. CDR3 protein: CATNDGTGYNEQFF. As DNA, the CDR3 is TGTGCCACCAACGACGGGACAGGATACAATGAGCAGTTCTTC.

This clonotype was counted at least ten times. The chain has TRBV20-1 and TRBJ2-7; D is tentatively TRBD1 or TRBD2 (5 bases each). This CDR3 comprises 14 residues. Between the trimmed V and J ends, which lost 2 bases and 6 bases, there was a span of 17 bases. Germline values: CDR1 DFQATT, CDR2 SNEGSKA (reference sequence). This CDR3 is CSARLWDPQGEQYF. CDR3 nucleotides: TGCAGTGCTAGACTTTGGGACCCTCAAGGCGAGCAGTACTTC.

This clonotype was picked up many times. CDR3 in amino acids: CASSETGGRGGYTF. The CDR3 DNA sequence: TGTGCCAGCAGCGAAACAGGGGGGAGAGGTGGCTACACCTTC. The V call is TRBV6-1, the J call TRBJ1-2; 8 bases are shared with TRBD1. Trimming cost V 6 bases and J 7 bases; bases outside gene matches: 10. This CDR3 spans 14 amino acids. The germline V gene has CDR1 MNHNS and CDR2 SASEGT.

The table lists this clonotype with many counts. The CDR3 DNA reads as TGTGCCAGCAGTTTTAGGGTGGGGAACACCGGGGAGCTGTTTTTT. Its protein product is CASSFRVGNTGELFF. The gene calls are TRBV12-3 or TRBV12-4 and TRBJ2-2; the D is unclear. V gave up 3 bases and J gave up 1 base, with 9 bases separating them. The CDR3 length is 15 residues.

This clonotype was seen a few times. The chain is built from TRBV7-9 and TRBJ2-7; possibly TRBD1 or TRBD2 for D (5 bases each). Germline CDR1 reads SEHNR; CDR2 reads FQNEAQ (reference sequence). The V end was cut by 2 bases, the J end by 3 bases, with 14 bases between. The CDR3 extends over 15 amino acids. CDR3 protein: CASSLQGQGRYEQYF. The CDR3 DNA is TGTGCCAGCAGCTTACAGGGCCAGGGACGCTACGAGCAGTACTTC. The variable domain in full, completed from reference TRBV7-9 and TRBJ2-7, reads DTGVSQNPRHKITKRGQNVTFRCDPISEHNRLYWYRQTLGQGPEFLTYFQNEAQLEKSRLLSDRFSAERPKGSFSTLEIQRTEQGDSAMYLCASSLQGQGRYEQYFGPGTRLTVT.

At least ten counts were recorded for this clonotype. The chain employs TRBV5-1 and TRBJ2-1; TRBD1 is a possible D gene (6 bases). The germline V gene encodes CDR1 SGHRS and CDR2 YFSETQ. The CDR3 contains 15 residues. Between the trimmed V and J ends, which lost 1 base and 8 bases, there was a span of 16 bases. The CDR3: CASSLTGQVRDEQFF. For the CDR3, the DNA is TGCGCCAGCAGCTTGACAGGGCAGGTTCGTGATGAGCAGTTCTTC.

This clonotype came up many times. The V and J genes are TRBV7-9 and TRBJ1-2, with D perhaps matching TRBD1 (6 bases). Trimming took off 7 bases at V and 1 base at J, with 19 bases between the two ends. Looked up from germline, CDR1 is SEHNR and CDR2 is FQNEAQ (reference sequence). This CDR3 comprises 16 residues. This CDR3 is CASTPPGADFNYGYTF. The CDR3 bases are TGTGCCAGCACGCCCCCAGGGGCAGATTTTAACTATGGCTACACCTTC. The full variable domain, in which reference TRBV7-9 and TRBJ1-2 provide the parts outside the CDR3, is DTGVSQNPRHKITKRGQNVTFRCDPISEHNRLYWYRQTLGQGPEFLTYFQNEAQLEKSRLLSDRFSAERPKGSFSTLEIQRTEQGDSAMYLCASTPPGADFNYGYTFGSGTRLTVV.

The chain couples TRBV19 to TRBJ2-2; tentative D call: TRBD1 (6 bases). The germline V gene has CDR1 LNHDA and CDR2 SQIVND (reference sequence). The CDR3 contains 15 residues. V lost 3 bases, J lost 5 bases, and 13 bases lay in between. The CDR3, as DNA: TGTGCCAGTAGTATCAGTCAGGGGTTAACCGGGGAGCTGTTTTTT. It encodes CASSISQGLTGELFF.